The entry below gives a single T cell receptor (beta chain) sequence along with its context. Its antigen target is currently unknown. Base qualities are not provided; no much larger clone lies one nucleotide away. The data were obtained in a study of blood T cells in healthy people across ages (dated by TCRdb to 2014 to 2015). About the full investigation: In model experiments, roughly one uniquely barcoded TCR beta cDNA molecule per two T cells was captured by template switching. Age-related changes in TCR beta repertoire diversity were measured in the study by deep sequencing normalized with unique cDNA molecular identifiers. Donors were grouped into four age groups: young (average roughly 17 years), middle-aged (39), aged (around 66) and long-lived (approximately 78). To avoid experimental bias, donors of different ages were spread randomly across the sequencing lanes. The study analyzed two additional independent replicas of 1 million unique cDNA reads from the same blood draw for two donors, one aged 18 to 30 and one aged 80 or older.

Paper-wide results and their limitations: As age increased, observed TCR beta diversity per million T cells dropped in a roughly linear way, and a significant reduction was already evident by age 40. Compared with the aged group, the long-lived group had more naive CD4+ T cells, fewer expanded clones and increased TCR diversity, a pattern suggesting age selection. Bulk unsorted PBMC profiling prevented conclusive comparison of naive and antigen-experienced compartments. Estimates of total diversity from one million sequenced T cells were regarded as lower bounds and underestimates. Donor CMV infection status was unknown, potentially confounding age-related changes in expanded clonotypes. Observed TCR beta diversity correlated strongly with the percentage of naive T cells measured by flow cytometry.

Receptors were amplified or captured by 5' RACE. The sequencer was an Illumina HiSeq 2500. The second PCR ran for about 6 to 11 cycles and used a J-beta primer mix along with a sample-barcoded 5' primer. A unique molecular identifier was introduced onto each TCR beta cDNA molecule by a template-switch 5' adaptor carrying 12 random nucleotides. At least 3 million CDR3-containing paired-end reads were obtained from each sample. The Mint cDNA synthesis kit, primed by a TRBC-specific oligonucleotide, was used to synthesize first-strand cDNA from all RNA. After uracil-DNA glycosylase treatment, a first 18-cycle PCR used universal primers M1SS and BC2_uni_R on all cDNA. Under the source paper's analysis protocol: For normalization, 1 million high-quality reads, each with a distinct molecular identifier, were randomly selected from each sample. Instead of being binned into consensus sequences, reads with shared molecular identifiers were discarded. MiTCR, set to a Q25 quality threshold and the strictest error-elimination algorithm, was used for CDR3 identification, clonotype clustering and error correction. A nonparametric unseen species model using Euler transformation provided a lower-bound estimate of total TCR beta diversity. In-frame beta chains were kept once TCRdb had trimmed the public reads at Q25 with fastp and called clones with MiXCR. Each CDR3 protein appears once, grouped with its most common genes and DNA. TCRdb's processing, not the study's, gives the V and J calls here. This sample lists just over 1 million distinct CDR3 sequences; 35% to 55% were detected once. The ten largest clones take up approximately 17% of the sample.

Donors were roughly 40 systemically healthy Caucasian individuals from Russia aged roughly 6 to 90 years. Each donor gave around 9 milliliters of peripheral blood, collected into EDTA-treated Vacutainer tubes. Ficoll-Paque density-gradient centrifugation was used to isolate PBMCs, with at least 7 million obtained per sample. Total RNA, at least 6 micrograms per sample, was extracted from PBMCs with Trizol reagent. Naive CD45RAhigh/CD27high T cell percentages were measured by flow cytometry on a PBMC aliquot from every donor. From a lookup of the germline V gene, CDR1 and CDR2 are SGHDT and YYEEEE. V is cut by 0 bases and J by 3 bases, and the space between the germline ends is 13 bases. From its cysteine to its phenylalanine, the CDR3 spans 15 amino acids. CDR3 DNA only is kept here, 45 bases in frame from base 1.

This receptor chain uses TRBV5-6 and TRBJ2-7; the best D guess is TRBD2, with 5 bases matching. The clonotype originates from a woman in her fifties or sixties in good health. Sequencing was performed on blood. The CDR3 reads as follows: CASSLAATNVYEQYF. The sequence in DNA is TGTGCCAGCAGCTTGGCTGCGACTAACGTCTACGAGCAGTACTTC.